This TCR beta chain was sequenced in a study of blood T cell repertoires in COVID-19 (dated by TCRdb to 2020 to 2021). Broadly, across the study: Samples covering the acute and convalescent phases of COVID-19 were provided by collaborators in the United States, Italy and Spain. The prospective study material was composed of cDNA or gDNA derived from T cells, B-cell-depleted T cells, or PBMCs. Subjects who had been exposed to COVID-19, were actively infected with it, or had recovered from it provided the deeply sampled blood TCRbeta repertoires that made up the dataset. A freely available public database, intended as a resource for researchers studying the immune response to SARS-CoV-2, is where the repertoires were released. Samples came from the ongoing ImmuneRACE study (first 160 participants) plus 1,254 subjects from 6 global collaborators. Nearly every sample came with metadata listing a de-identified subject ID, COVID-19 status, age in years and sex. Where HLA class I and class II types were available, the types were taken from metadata supplied by the sample provider, not from assay-based typing.

Each collaborating institution followed its own protocols to collect whole blood in K2EDTA tubes. For TCRbeta analysis, collaborators shipped samples as frozen whole blood, isolated PBMCs, or DNA extracted from either of those sample types. Sequences MNHNY (CDR1) and SVGAGI (CDR2) are obtained from the germline V gene (reference sequence). Relative to germline, V is 2 bases shorter and J is 0 bases shorter, with 11 bases between their ends. From its cysteine to its phenylalanine, the CDR3 spans 16 amino acids. The CDR3 DNA has 48 bases and is translated from base 1. Here is what the overall study found, with its caveats: How much clinical and demographic metadata was included differed by source and by participant, and the metadata was provided uncurated.

TCRbeta CDR3 regions were amplified from genomic DNA by means of the immunoSEQ Assay, a bias-controlled multiplex PCR. Concerning the study's data processing: The number of nucleated cells in each sample was estimated by amplification of reference gene primers within the assay. To quantify the absolute abundance of each unique TCRbeta CDR3 rearrangement, sequence reads were collapsed and filtered. Productive Simpson clonality was computed per sample as the square root of Simpson's diversity index over productive rearrangements. Held by TCRdb, this immuneACCESS table contains in-frame sequences only and omits some clones. Under half of the omission traces to an unresolved V gene where checked; the cause of the rest is unknown. V, J and clone size are taken as reported in that table, and D and trimming were inferred from the DNA itself. The sample profile shows roughly 76,000 clones; around nine tenths of them were found once. Together, the top ten hold around 29% of the sample.

About this clone itself: Its antigen is unknown. Base-call qualities are not available, and no considerably larger clone is one nucleotide away.

Sequenced: peripheral blood. In this chain, TRBV6-6 is recombined with TRBJ2-1, with the D gene uncertain. The TCR originated in a woman older than 75 with active or convalescent COVID-19. The CDR3 protein is CASSYGPSSSYNEQFF. The nucleotide sequence reads TGTGCCAGCAGTTACGGGCCTTCGAGCTCCTACAATGAGCAGTTCTTC.